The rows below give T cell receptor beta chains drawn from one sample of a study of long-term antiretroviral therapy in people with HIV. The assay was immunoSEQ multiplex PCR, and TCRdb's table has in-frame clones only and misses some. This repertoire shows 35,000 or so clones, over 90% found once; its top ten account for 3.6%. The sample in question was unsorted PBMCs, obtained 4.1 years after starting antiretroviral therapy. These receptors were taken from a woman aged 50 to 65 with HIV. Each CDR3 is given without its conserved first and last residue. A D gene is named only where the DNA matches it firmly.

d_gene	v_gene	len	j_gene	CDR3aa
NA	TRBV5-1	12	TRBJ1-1	ASSFSGGTTEAF
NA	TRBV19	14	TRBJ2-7	ASSIEASGPLGEQY
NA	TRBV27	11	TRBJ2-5	ASSLGGAETQY
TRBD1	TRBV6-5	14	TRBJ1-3	ASSYRTGASGNTIY
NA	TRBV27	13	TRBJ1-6	ASSGQGPFNSPLH
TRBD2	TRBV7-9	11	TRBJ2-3	AGASGDTDTQY
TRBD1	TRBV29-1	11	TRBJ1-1	SVTTGGNAEAF
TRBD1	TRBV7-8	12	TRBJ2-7	ASSHGTGKNEQY
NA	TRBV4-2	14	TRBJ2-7	ASSQEPPTSGYEQY
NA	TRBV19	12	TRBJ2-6	ASSILSGANVLT
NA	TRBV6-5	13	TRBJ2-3	ASSYFLGGSDTQY
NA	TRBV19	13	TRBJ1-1	ARTSEDGGRTEAF
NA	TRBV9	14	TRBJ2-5	ASSEREGRVPETQY
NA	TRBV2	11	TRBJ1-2	ASSPYHGYGYT
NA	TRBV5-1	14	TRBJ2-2	ASSLEPGRNTGELF
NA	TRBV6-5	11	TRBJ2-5	ASSFVLSETQY
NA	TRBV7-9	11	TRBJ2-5	ASSLPPIETQY
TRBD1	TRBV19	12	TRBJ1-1	ASSLWDRDTEAF
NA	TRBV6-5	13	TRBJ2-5	ASSFRSEGQETQY
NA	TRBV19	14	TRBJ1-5	ASSIVYAMGNQPQH
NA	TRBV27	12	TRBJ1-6	ASTRDIGNSPLH
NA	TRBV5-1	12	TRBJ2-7	ASSLAGGRYEQY
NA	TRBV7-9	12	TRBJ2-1	ASSLTSQLNEQF
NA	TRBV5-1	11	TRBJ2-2	ASSLSSTGELF
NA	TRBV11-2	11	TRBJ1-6	ASSFSYNSPLH
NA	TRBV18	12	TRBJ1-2	ASSPRQLYPGYT
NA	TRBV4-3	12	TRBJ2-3	ASSQDRRPDTQY
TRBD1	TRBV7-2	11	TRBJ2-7	ASSRGQAYEQY
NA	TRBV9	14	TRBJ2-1	ASNGGVAGIINEQF
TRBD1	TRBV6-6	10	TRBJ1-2	ASSDRGYGYT
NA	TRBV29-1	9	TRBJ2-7	SVQTNYEQY
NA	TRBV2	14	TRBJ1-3	ASRGGKGHSGNTIY
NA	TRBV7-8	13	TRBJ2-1	ASSLAWGRGDEQF
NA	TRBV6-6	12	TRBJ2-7	ASSYLGRGYEQY
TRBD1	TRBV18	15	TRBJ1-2	ASSPLGQGALPYGYT
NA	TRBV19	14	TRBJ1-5	ASSMREGWSNQPQH
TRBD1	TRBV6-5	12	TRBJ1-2	ASSGQGKNYGYT
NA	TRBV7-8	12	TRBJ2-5	ASSLGTTQETQY
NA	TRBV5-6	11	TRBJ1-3	ASSLRQRNTIY
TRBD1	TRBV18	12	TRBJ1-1	ASSPRDSHTEAF
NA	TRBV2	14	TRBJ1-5	ASSESQQVSNQPQH
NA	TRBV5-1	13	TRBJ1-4	ASSLRQPGNEKLF
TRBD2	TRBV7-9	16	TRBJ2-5	ASSRASYPGGNQETQY
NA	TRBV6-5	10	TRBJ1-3	ASSYGGNTIY
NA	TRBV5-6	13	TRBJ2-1	ASSAPGTPGGEQF
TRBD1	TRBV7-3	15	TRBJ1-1	ASSLTGRQGFNTEAF
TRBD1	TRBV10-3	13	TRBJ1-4	ASRTGGGGNEKLF